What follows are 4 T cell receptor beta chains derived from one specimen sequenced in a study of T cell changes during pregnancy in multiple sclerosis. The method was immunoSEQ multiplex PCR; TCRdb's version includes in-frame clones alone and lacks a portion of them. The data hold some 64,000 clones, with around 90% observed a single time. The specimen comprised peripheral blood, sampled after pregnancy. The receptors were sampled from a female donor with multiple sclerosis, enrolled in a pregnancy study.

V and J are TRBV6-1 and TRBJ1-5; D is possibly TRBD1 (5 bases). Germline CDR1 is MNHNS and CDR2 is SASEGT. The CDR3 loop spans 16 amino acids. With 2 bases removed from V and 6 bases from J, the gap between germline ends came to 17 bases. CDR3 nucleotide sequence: TGTGCCAGCAGTGAAATGCGACAGCTCAAAGCTCAGCCCCAGCATTTT. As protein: CASSEMRQLKAQPQHF.

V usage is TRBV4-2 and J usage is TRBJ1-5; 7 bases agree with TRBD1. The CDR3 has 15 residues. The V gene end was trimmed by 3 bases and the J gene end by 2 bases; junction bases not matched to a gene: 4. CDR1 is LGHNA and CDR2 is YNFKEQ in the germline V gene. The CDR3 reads CASSQIGGGNQPQHF. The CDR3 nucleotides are TGTGCCAGCAGCCAGATAGGGGGCGGCAATCAGCCCCAGCATTTT.

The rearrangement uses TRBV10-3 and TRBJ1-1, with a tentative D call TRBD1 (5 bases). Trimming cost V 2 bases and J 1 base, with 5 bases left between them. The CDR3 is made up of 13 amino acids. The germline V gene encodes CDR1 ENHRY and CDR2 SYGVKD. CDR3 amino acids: CAISEQGNTEAFF. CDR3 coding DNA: TGTGCCATCAGTGAGCAGGGGAACACTGAAGCTTTCTTT.

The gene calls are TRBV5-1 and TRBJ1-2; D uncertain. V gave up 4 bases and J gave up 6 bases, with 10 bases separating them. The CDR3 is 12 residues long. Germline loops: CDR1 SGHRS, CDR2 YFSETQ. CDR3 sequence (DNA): TGCGCCAGCAGCCCGGGGTCGGATGGCTACACCTTC. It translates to CASSPGSDGYTF. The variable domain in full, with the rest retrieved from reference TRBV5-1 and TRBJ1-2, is KAGVTQTPRYLIKTRGQQVTLSCSPISGHRSVSWYQQTPGQGLQFLFEYFSETQRNKGNFPGRFSGRQFSNSRSEMNVSTLELGDSALYLCASSPGSDGYTFGSGTRLTVV.